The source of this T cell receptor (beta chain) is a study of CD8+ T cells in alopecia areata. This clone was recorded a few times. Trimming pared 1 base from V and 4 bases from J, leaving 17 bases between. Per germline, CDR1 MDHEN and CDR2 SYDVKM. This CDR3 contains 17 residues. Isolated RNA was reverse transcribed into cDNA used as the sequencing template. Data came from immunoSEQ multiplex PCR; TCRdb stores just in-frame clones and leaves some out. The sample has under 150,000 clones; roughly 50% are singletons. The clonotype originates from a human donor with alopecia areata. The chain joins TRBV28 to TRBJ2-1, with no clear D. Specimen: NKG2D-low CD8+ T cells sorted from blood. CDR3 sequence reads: CASSLLKSGRSYNEQFF. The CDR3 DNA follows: TGTGCCAGCAGTTTATTGAAAAGTGGCCGGAGTTACAATGAGCAGTTCTTC.